This TCR beta chain was found in a study of T cells in Graves' hyperthyroidism and ophthalmopathy. Germline V gene lookup returns CDR1 SGHTA and CDR2 FQGNSA. The CDR3 totals 14 residues. Trimming cost V 6 bases and J 8 bases; bases outside gene matches: 9. The table lists this clonotype with many counts. The source material, RNA transcripts, was used to amplify TCR beta CDR3 regions. HTBI primers drove first-round RT-PCR of the TCR CDR3. Using its own MiXCR run on the multiplex PCR reads, TCRdb lists one record per CDR3 protein. In the table there are roughly 500,000 distinct CDR3 sequences, around 43% of which are singletons.

The specimen was peripheral blood or thyroid tissue (not recorded which). This clonotype originated in an adult woman with Graves' disease, either hyperthyroidism or ophthalmopathy (not recorded which). The V call is TRBV7-2, the J call TRBJ2-2, with 7 bases aligning to TRBD1. The CDR3 sequence is CASSGQVGLGELFF. The CDR3 nucleotides read TGTGCCAGCAGTGGACAGGTTGGCCTAGGGGAGCTGTTTTTT.